This is a list of T cell receptor beta chains from one sample in a study of blood T cell repertoires in COVID-19. Data came from immunoSEQ multiplex PCR; TCRdb stores just in-frame clones and leaves some out. There are 300,000 to 400,000 clones in the sample; about 86% occur only once, and around 4.2% lies in the top ten. The specimen was PBMCs or T cells enriched from blood (not recorded which). These TCRs come from a woman in her thirties or forties with acute COVID-19. CDR3s include the opening cysteine and the closing phenylalanine or tryptophan. D genes are given only for firm matches. Rows give clone size only sometimes, using once, few, many, or a class for an expanded clone.

NA	NA	TRBV27	TRBJ2-1	CASSLRYNEQFF	TGTGCCAGCAGTCTGAGATACAATGAGCAGTTCTTC
once	NA	TRBV4-3	TRBJ1-4	CASSPDRGGSNEKLFF	TGCGCCAGCAGCCCGGATAGAGGTGGATCTAATGAAAAACTGTTTTTT
few	NA	TRBV23-1	TRBJ1-2	CASNRGSVYGYTF	TGCGCCAGCAATAGGGGATCGGTCTATGGCTACACCTTC
NA	NA	TRBV6-2/TRBV6-3	TRBJ1-2	CASSYAQGGYTF	TGTGCCAGCAGTTACGCGCAGGGTGGCTACACCTTC
NA	NA	TRBV7-3	TRBJ2-2	CASSQARGSTGELFF	TGTGCCAGCAGCCAAGCAAGGGGTTCCACCGGGGAGCTGTTTTTT
NA	NA	TRBV4-2	TRBJ1-3	CASSQESRGNTIYF	TGTGCCAGCAGCCAAGAATCCAGGGGAAACACCATATATTTT
few	TRBD1	TRBV11-3	TRBJ2-5	CASSPGVGQGGETQYF	TGTGCCAGCAGCCCAGGGGTGGGACAGGGAGGAGAGACCCAGTACTTC
few	NA	TRBV7-2	TRBJ1-1	CASSLFFGGNTEAFF	TGTGCCAGCAGCTTATTCTTCGGCGGGAACACTGAAGCTTTCTTT
NA	NA	TRBV10-1	TRBJ1-5	CASRAGEGQPQHF	TGCGCCAGCAGGGCAGGGGAGGGTCAGCCCCAGCATTTT
NA	NA	TRBV7-9	TRBJ2-7	CASSLSLQPSYEQYF	TGTGCCAGCAGCTTATCATTACAACCCTCCTACGAGCAGTACTTC
NA	TRBD1	TRBV4-2	TRBJ1-1	CASSQGKGQEAFF	TGTGCCAGCAGCCAAGGCAAGGGACAGGAAGCTTTCTTT
once	TRBD2	TRBV3-1/TRBV3-2	TRBJ2-7	CASRQTTSGSNYEQYF	TGTGCCAGCAGGCAAACGACTAGCGGGAGTAACTACGAGCAGTACTTC
NA	TRBD2	TRBV28	TRBJ2-1	CASALRLAEQFF	TGTGCCAGCGCCCTTCGACTAGCGGAACAGTTCTTC
NA	NA	TRBV29-1	TRBJ1-2	CSVGGMGMDGYTF	TGCAGCGTTGGAGGGATGGGAATGGATGGCTACACCTTC
NA	NA	TRBV4-3	TRBJ1-5	CASSQVGGHNQPQHF	TGCGCCAGCAGCCAAGTAGGAGGGCACAATCAGCCCCAGCATTTT
once	NA	TRBV15	TRBJ1-5	CATSRDRGRSNQPQHF	TGTGCCACCAGCAGAGACAGGGGTAGGTCCAATCAGCCCCAGCATTTT
NA	NA	TRBV9	TRBJ2-2	CASSLIGGLNTGELFF	TGTGCCAGCAGCCTCATTGGGGGGTTGAACACCGGGGAGCTGTTTTTT
NA	TRBD1	TRBV19	TRBJ2-7	CASSSPGTGVSYEQYF	TGTGCCAGTAGTAGCCCTGGGACAGGGGTATCCTACGAGCAGTACTTC
NA	TRBD1	TRBV29-1	TRBJ2-3	CSVCPATGHSTDTQYF	TGCAGCGTTTGCCCGGCGACAGGGCATAGCACAGATACGCAGTATTTT
NA	NA	TRBV7-2	TRBJ2-1	CASSLAPRREQFF	TGTGCCAGCAGCTTAGCACCACGCAGGGAGCAGTTCTTC
NA	NA	TRBV12-3/TRBV12-4	TRBJ1-1	CASSYGDTEAFF	TGTGCCAGCAGTTACGGGGACACTGAAGCTTTCTTT
NA	TRBD1	TRBV19	TRBJ1-2	CASHRDRVDYGYTF	TGTGCCAGCCACCGGGACAGGGTTGACTATGGCTACACCTTC
few	TRBD1	TRBV4-3	TRBJ2-1	CASSLEGQGTYNEQFF	TGCGCCAGCAGCCTAGAGGGACAGGGGACCTACAATGAGCAGTTCTTC
NA	NA	TRBV6-1	TRBJ2-1	CASSEQTRSNEQFF	TGTGCCAGCAGTGAACAGACTAGATCGAATGAGCAGTTCTTC
NA	NA	TRBV6-2/TRBV6-3	TRBJ1-3	CASSYTRSTGSSGNTIYF	TGTGCCAGCAGTTACACTCGATCAACAGGGAGCTCTGGAAACACCATATATTTT
NA	NA	TRBV23-1	TRBJ2-1	CASSQFDRYNEQFF	TGCGCCAGCAGTCAATTTGACAGATACAATGAGCAGTTCTTC
NA	NA	TRBV21-1	TRBJ1-5	CASSRVGQGAKPQHF	NA
NA	TRBD1	TRBV3-1/TRBV3-2	TRBJ1-5	CASSDRAQPQHF	TGTGCCAGCAGCGACAGGGCTCAGCCCCAGCATTTT
NA	NA	TRBV28	TRBJ1-1	CASLGHMNTEAFF	TGTGCCAGCCTGGGGCACATGAACACTGAAGCTTTCTTT
NA	TRBD1	TRBV9	TRBJ1-6	CASSVGGGVGSPLHF	TGTGCCAGCAGCGTAGGAGGGGGCGTGGGATCACCCCTCCACTTT
many	NA	TRBV20-1	TRBJ2-7	CSATRDEQYF	TGCAGTGCTACGCGGGACGAGCAGTACTTC
NA	TRBD1	TRBV2	TRBJ2-1	CASSERGTGDNEQFF	TGTGCCAGCAGTGAAAGAGGGACAGGGGACAATGAGCAGTTCTTC
NA	TRBD2	TRBV7-3	TRBJ2-1	CASSMAPTSGYNEQFF	TGTGCCAGCAGCATGGCGCCGACTAGCGGTTACAATGAGCAGTTCTTC
NA	NA	TRBV15	TRBJ1-3	CATSRFIDSGNTIYF	TGTGCCACCAGCAGATTCATAGACTCTGGAAACACCATATATTTT
NA	NA	TRBV7-9	TRBJ1-3	CASSLLVDTIYF	TGTGCCAGCAGCTTACTAGTGGACACCATATATTTT
many	NA	TRBV5-1	TRBJ2-1	CASSPAGVYNEQFF	TGCGCCAGCAGCCCAGCGGGCGTGTACAATGAGCAGTTCTTC
NA	TRBD1	TRBV7-9	TRBJ1-5	CASSSGGSNQPQHF	TGTGCCAGCAGCTCAGGGGGGAGCAATCAGCCCCAGCATTTT
NA	TRBD2	TRBV3-1/TRBV3-2	TRBJ2-4	CASSQGRAGGHRGIQYF	TGTGCCAGCAGCCAAGGTAGAGCGGGAGGGCATCGGGGCATTCAGTACTTC
NA	NA	TRBV4-2	TRBJ2-7	CASSQVGGSYEQYF	TGTGCCAGCAGCCAAGTCGGTGGTTCCTACGAGCAGTACTTC
NA	TRBD1	TRBV5-6	TRBJ1-6	CASSLARGWDNSPLHF	TGTGCCAGCAGCTTGGCCAGGGGGTGGGATAATTCACCCCTCCACTTT
NA	TRBD1	TRBV5-6	TRBJ2-3	CASSQDRGQTDTQYF	TGTGCCAGCAGCCAGGACAGGGGGCAGACAGATACGCAGTATTTT